What follows are 23 T cell receptor beta chains derived from one specimen sequenced in a study of T cell repertoires in cytomegalovirus infection. TCRdb re-called the reads with MiXCR, one entry per CDR3 protein. The data show 150,000 or so distinct CDR3 sequences, roughly 32% seen once. No antigen has been assigned to these receptors. Here the sequenced sample was CD8+ T cells from cultured PBMCs, taken from culture after CMV antigen stimulation. The receptors come from a human donor in good health (CMV status not recorded). Some clones in this sample may be carry-over from other donors' samples.

This clonotype was counted a single time. The chain couples TRBV5-6 to TRBJ1-1, with D possibly matching TRBD1 (5 bases). The CDR3 length is 14 residues. Germline CDR1 and CDR2: SGHDT and YYEEEE. Trimming cost V 5 bases and J 3 bases, with 14 bases left between them. CDR3 in amino acids: CASSKDRDYTEAFF. CDR3 DNA: TGTGCCAGCAGTAAGGACCGGGACTACACTGAAGCTTTCTTT.

This clonotype has at least ten counts. V and J are TRBV7-9 and TRBJ2-1, with TRBD1 identical over 9 bases. The CDR3 is 16 amino acids. After removal of 5 bases from V and 0 bases from J, the junction contained 5 bases not matched to a gene. Germline V gene data show CDR1 as SEHNR and CDR2 as FQNEAQ (reference sequence). This chain's CDR3 is CASSPRTGVSYNEQFF. The DNA of the CDR3 is TGTGCCAGCAGCCCCAGGACAGGGGTCTCCTACAATGAGCAGTTCTTC.

The rearrangement uses TRBV4-1 and TRBJ2-3; the match to TRBD2 covers 8 bases. J lost 4 bases, V lost 3 bases, and 6 bases had no gene match. Looked up from germline, CDR1 is MGHRA and CDR2 is YSYEKL. This CDR3 has 15 residues. The CDR3 DNA sequence: TGCGCCAGCAGCCACCCGGGGGGGCTGGCAGATACGCAGTATTTT. This codes for CASSHPGGLADTQYF.

The V and J genes are TRBV6-1 and TRBJ2-1, with a tentative D call TRBD1 (5 bases). Germline CDR1 is MNHNS and CDR2 is SASEGT. The CDR3 consists of 16 residues. The V end lost 2 bases, the J end lost 4 bases, and 15 bases lay between the germline ends. The CDR3 region is CASSEWTLDKYNEQFF. CDR3 nucleotide sequence: TGTGCCAGCAGTGAATGGACCCTGGACAAATACAATGAGCAGTTCTTC.

This sequence joins TRBV3-1 and TRBJ1-2; possibly TRBD1 for D (6 bases). The V end was cut by 0 bases, the J end by 2 bases, with 13 bases between. Germline V CDR1 and CDR2: LGHDT, YNNKEL (reference sequence). The CDR3 length is 16 residues. The CDR3 DNA follows: TGTGCCAGCAGCCAAGACCTGGACAGATACAACTATGGCTACACCTTC. Its translation: CASSQDLDRYNYGYTF.

The rearrangement links TRBV7-9 to TRBJ2-3; D unresolved. The CDR3 totals 13 residues. The germline CDR1 and CDR2 sequences are SEHNR and FQNEAQ (reference sequence). The V end lost 5 bases, the J end lost 6 bases, and 12 bases lay between the germline ends. The CDR3 bases are TGTGCCAGCAGCCCCCGGGTGGGGGATACGCAGTATTTT. Amino acid sequence: CASSPRVGDTQYF.

This rearrangement joins TRBV6-2 or TRBV6-3 to TRBJ1-1; the D gene is possibly TRBD1 (5 bases). Germline CDR1 reads MNHEY; CDR2 reads SVGEGT. V lost 4 bases, J lost 0 bases, and 12 bases lay in between. CDR3 length: 15 residues. In DNA, the CDR3 is TGTGCCAGCAGTTTCCGGGACGGACTGAACACTGAAGCTTTCTTT. As protein: CASSFRDGLNTEAFF.

This clonotype was detected many times. CDR3 loop: CASSEDRNYGYTF. Here the CDR3 DNA reads TGTGCCAGCAGTGAGGACAGGAACTATGGCTACACCTTC. V gene TRBV2 combines with J gene TRBJ1-2; 7 bases are shared with TRBD1. After removal of 3 bases from V and 2 bases from J, the junction contained 0 bases not matched to a gene. Germline lookup yields CDR1 SNHLY and CDR2 FYNNEI. CDR3 length: 13 residues.

V is TRBV7-8 and J is TRBJ2-2, with D perhaps being TRBD1 or TRBD2 (5 bases each). The length of the CDR3 is 15 residues. V gave up 5 bases and J gave up 0 bases, with 10 bases separating them. Germline CDR1 is SGHVS and CDR2 is FQNEAQ. CDR3 coding DNA: TGTGCCAGCAGCCCTTTGGGGGCGAACACCGGGGAGCTGTTTTTT. This gives the protein CASSPLGANTGELFF.

This clonotype has just a few counts. The V gene is TRBV4-1, the J gene TRBJ2-7; the match to TRBD1 covers 7 bases. With 3 bases clipped from V and 0 bases from J, the junction kept 5 bases outside the gene matches. Germline CDR1 is MGHRA and CDR2 is YSYEKL. The CDR3 has 15 amino acids. As DNA, the CDR3 is TGCGCCAGCAGCCATATGACAGGGATCTCCTACGAGCAGTACTTC. It yields the protein CASSHMTGISYEQYF.

This chain uses TRBV10-3 with TRBJ1-5, with unresolved D. CDR3 size: 16 residues. CDR1 and CDR2 (germline): ENHRY, SYGVKD. V lost 0 bases to trimming and J lost 0 bases, with 9 bases between them. The CDR3 DNA follows: TGTGCCATCAGTGAGTCGGTGGGTACTAGCAATCAGCCCCAGCATTTT. Translating it yields CAISESVGTSNQPQHF.

This clonotype was counted at least ten times. The chain has TRBV28 and TRBJ2-5; 9 bases agree with TRBD2. The J segment lost 4 bases and the V segment lost 3 bases, leaving 6 bases of the junction unmatched. This CDR3 has 15 amino acids. Looked up from germline, CDR1 is MDHEN and CDR2 is SYDVKM. The CDR3 is CASSFLRGGGETQYF. CDR3 sequence (DNA): TGTGCCAGCAGTTTCTTGCGGGGGGGCGGAGAGACCCAGTACTTC.

This clonotype was seen a few times. V gene TRBV7-6 combines with J gene TRBJ2-1, with TRBD2 as a possible D gene (5 bases). The CDR3 length is 14 residues. CDR1 and CDR2 from the germline V gene are SGHVS and FNYEAQ. Trimming pared 5 bases from V and 8 bases from J, leaving 16 bases between. The CDR3 DNA reads as TGTGCCAGCAGCCTAGGCCCGGGAATCGATGAGCAGTTCTTC. It codes for CASSLGPGIDEQFF.

This clonotype occurred a few times. The genes are TRBV12-3 or TRBV12-4 and TRBJ2-7; D gene uncertain. The CDR3 runs 11 residues. Trimming pared 5 bases from V and 7 bases from J, leaving 9 bases between. The CDR3 loop is CASSLQWEQYF. In nucleotides, the CDR3 is TGTGCCAGCAGTCTCCAGTGGGAGCAGTACTTC.

This chain uses TRBV27 with TRBJ2-7; D possibly corresponds to TRBD1 (6 bases). The V end was cut by 3 bases, the J end by 2 bases, with 8 bases between. The length of the CDR3 is 13 residues. Germline V gene sequence: CDR1 MNHEY, CDR2 SMNVEV (reference sequence). The CDR3 loop is CASSFTGPYEQYF. Written as DNA, the CDR3 is TGTGCCAGCAGTTTTACAGGGCCCTACGAGCAGTACTTC.

There are many counts of this clonotype. V usage is TRBV5-4 and J usage is TRBJ2-7; 7 positions agree with TRBD2. CDR1 and CDR2 (germline): SGHNT, YYREEE (reference sequence). CDR3 size: 14 residues. Unmatched junction bases numbered 7, after V lost 1 base and J lost 6 bases. DNA of the CDR3: TGTGCCAGCAGCTTGAGAGCGGGGCCTGCCGAGCAGTACTTC. Its translation is CASSLRAGPAEQYF. Drawing the rest from reference TRBV5-4 and TRBJ2-7, the complete variable domain is ETGVTQSPTHLIKTRGQQVTLRCSSQSGHNTVSWYQQALGQGPQFIFQYYREEENGRGNFPPRFSGLQFPNYSSELNVNALELDDSALYLCASSLRAGPAEQYFGPGTRLTVT.

The CDR3 here is CASIAGGDAYNSPLHF. CDR3 sequence (DNA): TGTGCCAGCATCGCAGGGGGCGACGCCTATAATTCACCCCTCCACTTT. The chain couples TRBV28 to TRBJ1-6; 8 bases fit TRBD1. From germline, CDR1 is MDHEN and CDR2 SYDVKM. V lost 7 bases, J lost 2 bases, and 7 bases stayed unmatched. The CDR3 sequence is 16 residues long.

This clonotype has only one observation. V gene TRBV6-5 combines with J gene TRBJ2-5, with 7 bases identical to TRBD1. V lost 0 bases, J lost 5 bases, and 0 bases stayed unmatched. CDR3 length: 13 residues. Germline V gives CDR1 MNHEY, CDR2 SVGAGI. DNA for the CDR3: TGTGCCAGCAGTTACTCACAGGGGGAGACCCAGTACTTC. Translation gives CASSYSQGETQYF.

In its sample, this clonotype was seen many times. The chain has TRBV7-3 and TRBJ2-1, with D perhaps matching TRBD2 (6 bases). This CDR3 spans 14 amino acids. V was cut by 1 base and J by 6 bases, with 10 bases left in between. Germline loops: CDR1 SGHTA, CDR2 FQGTGA. DNA for the CDR3: TGTGCCAGCAGCTTAATGGTCGGGAGCAATGAGCAGTTCTTC. Its translation is CASSLMVGSNEQFF.

A few counts support this clonotype. The chain joins TRBV19 to TRBJ2-1; D unclear. Between the trimmed V and J ends, which lost 1 base and 3 bases, there was a span of 4 bases. The germline gives CDR1 LNHDA, CDR2 SQIVND (reference sequence). The CDR3 runs to 13 residues. The CDR3 protein is CASSIGGYNEQFF. CDR3 bases: TGTGCCAGTAGTATAGGGGGCTACAATGAGCAGTTCTTC. The variable domain in full, completed from reference TRBV19 and TRBJ2-1, reads DGGITQSPKYLFRKEGQNVTLSCEQNLNHDAMYWYRQDPGQGLRLIYYSQIVNDFQKGDIAEGYSVSREKKESFPLTVTSAQKNPTAFYLCASSIGGYNEQFFGPGTRLTVL.

The V and J genes are TRBV11-2 and TRBJ1-1; D possibly corresponds to TRBD1 (5 bases). CDR3 length equals 15 residues. The V gene lost 1 base and the J gene lost 0 bases, with 9 bases spanning the gap. Germline V gene sequence: CDR1 SGHAT, CDR2 FQNNGV. The CDR3 protein is CASSLGMGVNTEAFF. CDR3 sequence (DNA): TGTGCCAGCAGCTTAGGCATGGGGGTGAACACTGAAGCTTTCTTT.

This clonotype showed up many times. This chain connects TRBV19 to TRBJ2-7, with D perhaps matching TRBD1 (5 bases). The ends were cut back, 9 bases at V and 3 bases at J, with 12 bases in the middle. From germline, CDR1 is LNHDA and CDR2 SQIVND (reference sequence). The CDR3 spans 12 residues. CDR3 residues: CASHDSVYEQYF. In DNA form, the CDR3 reads TGTGCCAGCCACGACAGCGTCTACGAGCAGTACTTC.

This clonotype was detected a few times. The gene calls are TRBV7-8 and TRBJ2-1; 9 bases are a match to TRBD1. This CDR3 spans 15 amino acids. Looked up from germline, CDR1 is SGHVS and CDR2 is FQNEAQ. The trim removed 5 bases at V and 7 bases at J, leaving 9 bases unmatched. The CDR3 DNA is TGTGCCAGCAGCCTCCGGGACAGGGCACTTAATGAGCAGTTCTTC. Translation: CASSLRDRALNEQFF.